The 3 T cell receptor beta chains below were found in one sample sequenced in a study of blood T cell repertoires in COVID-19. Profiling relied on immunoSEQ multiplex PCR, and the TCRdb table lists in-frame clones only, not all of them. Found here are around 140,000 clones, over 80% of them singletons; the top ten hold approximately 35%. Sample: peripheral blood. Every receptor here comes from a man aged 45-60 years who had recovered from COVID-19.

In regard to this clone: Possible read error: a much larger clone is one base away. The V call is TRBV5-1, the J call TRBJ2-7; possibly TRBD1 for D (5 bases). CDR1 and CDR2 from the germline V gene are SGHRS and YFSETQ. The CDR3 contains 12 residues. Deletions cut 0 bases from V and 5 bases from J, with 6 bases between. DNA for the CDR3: TGCGCCAGCAGCTTGGTAGGGGACGAGCAGTACTTC. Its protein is CASSLVGDEQYF.

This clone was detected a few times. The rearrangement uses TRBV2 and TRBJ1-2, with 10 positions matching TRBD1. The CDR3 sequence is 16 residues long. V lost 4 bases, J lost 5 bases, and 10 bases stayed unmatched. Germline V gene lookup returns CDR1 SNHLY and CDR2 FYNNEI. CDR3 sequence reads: CASSGAPGTGEYGYTF. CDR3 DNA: TGTGCCAGCAGTGGGGCCCCCGGGACAGGGGAATATGGCTACACCTTC. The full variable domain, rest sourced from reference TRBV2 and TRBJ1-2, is EPEVTQTPSHQVTQMGQEVILRCVPISNHLYFYWYRQILGQKVEFLVSFYNNEISEKSEIFDDQFSVERPDGSNFTLKIRSTKLEDSAMYFCASSGAPGTGEYGYTFGSGTRLTVV.

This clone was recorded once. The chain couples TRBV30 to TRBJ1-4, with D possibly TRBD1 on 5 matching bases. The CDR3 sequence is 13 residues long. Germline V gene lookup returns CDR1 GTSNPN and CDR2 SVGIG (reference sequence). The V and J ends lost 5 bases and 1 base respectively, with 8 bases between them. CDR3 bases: TGTGCCTGGGGGGCGGTAACTAATGAAAAACTGTTTTTT. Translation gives CAWGAVTNEKLFF.